The 28 T cell receptor beta chains below were found in one sample sequenced in a study of shared clonotypes between healthy human individuals. Method: immunoSEQ multiplex PCR; TCRdb's copy keeps in-frame clones and lacks some. The sample has 85,000 to 100,000 clones; about 68% are singletons. The material sequenced was memory CD8+ T cells sorted from blood. Subset described: CD45RO+ cells pooled with CCR7-negative TemRA cells. The receptors here all came from a man younger than 45 in good health.

The chain employs TRBV2 and TRBJ1-1; D may be TRBD1 (6 bases). Between the trimmed V and J ends, which lost 1 base and 9 bases, there was a span of 9 bases. The CDR3 has 12 amino acids. Germline V gene data show CDR1 as SNHLY and CDR2 as FYNNEI. DNA for the CDR3: TGTGCCAGCAGTGAAGACAGGGAGAAAGCTTTCTTT. It specifies CASSEDREKAFF.

The chain uses TRBV7-6 and TRBJ2-3, with D perhaps TRBD1 (6 bases). The V end was cut by 5 bases, the J end by 0 bases, with 15 bases between. Germline CDR1 is SGHVS and CDR2 is FNYEAQ. This CDR3 spans 16 amino acids. The CDR3 coding sequence is TGTGCCAGCAGCCCTGAACGGGACACAAGCACAGATACGCAGTATTTT. Amino acids: CASSPERDTSTDTQYF.

In its sample, this clone was seen once. The chain links TRBV10-1 to TRBJ2-7; 10 bases agree with TRBD1. V was pared by 0 bases and J by 5 bases, with 7 bases of the junction left unmatched. Germline-derived CDR1 and CDR2 are WNHNN and SYGVQD (reference sequence). The CDR3 consists of 16 residues. CDR3 sequence reads: CASSESRTGGWDEQYF. The CDR3 DNA follows: TGCGCCAGCAGTGAGTCTCGGACAGGGGGTTGGGACGAGCAGTACTTC.

The chain joins TRBV27 to TRBJ2-7, with a possible D match to TRBD2 (6 bases). V lost 4 bases and J 3 bases, leaving 10 bases between the germline ends. Germline values: CDR1 MNHEY, CDR2 SMNVEV (reference sequence). CDR3 size: 13 residues. The CDR3 region has the DNA TGTGCCAGCAGTTGGGTGGGGGGCTACGAGCAGTACTTC. This gives the protein CASSWVGGYEQYF.

This chain joins TRBV11-2 and TRBJ2-7; D is perhaps TRBD2 (5 bases). Germline V gives CDR1 SGHAT, CDR2 FQNNGV. The V gene lost 2 bases and the J gene lost 5 bases, with 13 bases spanning the gap. This CDR3 has 14 amino acids. The CDR3 DNA follows: TGTGCCAGCAGCTTATTCGGCGAGGGCCACGAGCAGTACTTC. Translation gives CASSLFGEGHEQYF.

The V gene is TRBV29-1, the J gene TRBJ1-4; no reliable D call. The CDR3 runs to 11 residues. Germline V gene sequence: CDR1 SQVTM, CDR2 ANQGSEA. Trimming removed 5 bases from V and 11 bases from J, with 12 bases in between. CDR3 protein: CSVYLGVKLFF. The CDR3 coding sequence is TGCAGCGTTTATCTGGGCGTGAAACTGTTTTTT.

The V gene is TRBV7-9, the J gene TRBJ2-5; D may correspond to TRBD1 or TRBD2 (5 bases each). This CDR3 has 12 amino acids. Germline CDR1 SEHNR, CDR2 FQNEAQ (reference sequence). Trimming cost V 8 bases and J 5 bases, with 12 bases left between them. The CDR3 is CASGTWSETQYF. As DNA, the CDR3 is TGTGCCAGCGGGACGTGGTCCGAGACCCAGTACTTC.

The chain combines TRBV4-2 with TRBJ2-7; 7 bases map to TRBD2. Germline V gene sequence: CDR1 LGHNA, CDR2 YNFKEQ. Unmatched junction bases numbered 7, after V lost 3 bases and J lost 5 bases. The CDR3 sequence is 14 residues long. The CDR3, as DNA: TGTGCCAGCAGCCAGTCGGGAGGCCTGAACGAGCAGTACTTC. Amino acids: CASSQSGGLNEQYF.

The chain joins TRBV28 to TRBJ2-7; 8 bases are shared with TRBD2. This CDR3 comprises 15 residues. Germline V gene data show CDR1 as MDHEN and CDR2 as SYDVKM. The J segment lost 6 bases and the V segment lost 2 bases, leaving 9 bases of the junction unmatched. Here the CDR3 reads CASSLGAGGRAEQYF. CDR3 nucleotides: TGTGCCAGCAGTTTAGGGGCGGGAGGCCGGGCCGAGCAGTACTTC.

This chain connects TRBV14 to TRBJ2-4, with TRBD2 identical over 7 bases. Losses at the gene ends were 2 bases for V and 3 bases for J; bases not matched to a gene: 1. The CDR3 contains 14 residues. Germline CDR1 and CDR2: SGHDN and FVKESK. The CDR3 loop is CASSQSSGKNIQYF. The DNA for the CDR3 is TGTGCCAGCAGCCAATCTAGCGGCAAAAACATTCAGTACTTC.

J is TRBJ2-3 and V is TRBV4-2; D call uncertain. The CDR3 spans 17 residues. CDR1 is LGHNA, CDR2 YNFKEQ, per germline. V was clipped by 0 bases and J by 2 bases, with 15 bases between them. For the CDR3, the DNA is TGTGCCAGCAGCCAAGAAATGAATGGTAGGGTCACAGATACGCAGTATTTT. Protein sequence: CASSQEMNGRVTDTQYF.

V is TRBV2 and J is TRBJ2-5, with D possibly matching TRBD1 (5 bases). CDR3 length equals 12 residues. The germline gives CDR1 SNHLY, CDR2 FYNNEI. Trimming removed 6 bases at V and 0 bases at J, with 5 bases between. CDR3: CASRDNQETQYF. The CDR3 region has the DNA TGTGCCAGCAGGGACAACCAAGAGACCCAGTACTTC.

This chain uses TRBV10-3 with TRBJ2-3, with 7 bases identical to TRBD2. The CDR3 is 13 amino acids. Unmatched junction bases numbered 8, after V lost 10 bases and J lost 4 bases. The germline CDR1 and CDR2 sequences are ENHRY and SYGVKD. This CDR3 is CATQYSGADTQYF. The CDR3 nucleotides are TGTGCCACCCAGTACAGCGGGGCAGATACGCAGTATTTT.

The V gene is TRBV5-1, the J gene TRBJ1-1; TRBD1 matches at 7 bases. The CDR3 covers 17 residues. The junction had 11 bases not matched to a gene; V was cut back by 0 bases and J by 3 bases. Germline assignment: CDR1 SGHRS and CDR2 YFSETQ. The CDR3: CASSLGLGTVGYTEAFF. The CDR3 coding sequence is TGCGCCAGCAGCTTGGGGTTGGGGACAGTTGGGTACACTGAAGCTTTCTTT.

This sequence joins TRBV19 and TRBJ2-3, with D hard to call. Trimming removed 6 bases from V and 7 bases from J, with 17 bases in between. The CDR3 spans 14 residues. CDR1 is LNHDA, CDR2 SQIVND, per germline (reference sequence). CDR3 loop: CASSGQREVYTQYF. The CDR3 DNA reads as TGTGCCAGTAGCGGTCAGCGAGAGGTCTATACGCAGTATTTT.

This chain connects TRBV7-2 to TRBJ2-7; no reliable D call. Germline values: CDR1 SGHTA, CDR2 FQGNSA. The CDR3 covers 17 residues. The V end lost 4 bases, the J end lost 0 bases, and 19 bases lay between the germline ends. Written as DNA, the CDR3 is TGTGCCAGCAGCTCTAATGTCCCCAGCTCGGGCTCCTACGAGCAGTACTTC. Protein sequence: CASSSNVPSSGSYEQYF.

V and J are TRBV11-3 and TRBJ1-2, with D unresolved. Germline lookup yields CDR1 SGHNT and CDR2 YENEEA. This CDR3 comprises 14 residues. Trimming cost V 8 bases and J 1 base, with 14 bases left between them. CDR3: CASGAATSNYGYTF. The CDR3 DNA sequence: TGTGCCAGCGGCGCGGCGACGAGTAACTATGGCTACACCTTC.

The sample holds a few counts of this clone. This sequence joins TRBV6-1 and TRBJ2-7, with 8 bases identical to TRBD1. The J segment lost 0 bases and the V segment lost 0 bases, leaving 1 base of the junction unmatched. Germline V CDR1 and CDR2: MNHNS, SASEGT. This CDR3 is built from 15 residues. CDR3 sequence: CASSEAGTGSYEQYF. CDR3 DNA: TGTGCCAGCAGTGAAGCGGGGACAGGCTCCTACGAGCAGTACTTC.

This clone was observed many times. V gene TRBV7-9 combines with J gene TRBJ2-1; D may be TRBD1 (5 bases). The CDR3 is 15 residues long. Germline V gene sequence: CDR1 SEHNR, CDR2 FQNEAQ (reference sequence). V was pared by 3 bases and J by 4 bases, with 13 bases between. The CDR3 sequence is CASSFILGRYNEQFF. CDR3 nucleotide sequence: TGTGCCAGCAGCTTTATTCTGGGGCGATACAATGAGCAGTTCTTC.

The CDR3 sequence is CASSKGLAGAIFTDTQYF. CDR3 DNA sequence: TGTGCCAGCAGTAAGGGACTAGCGGGAGCGATCTTCACAGATACGCAGTATTTT. The chain is built from TRBV27 and TRBJ2-3; 14 nucleotides align to TRBD2. The CDR3 is made up of 18 amino acids. V lost 5 bases to trimming and J lost 2 bases; unmatched junction nucleotides: 9. CDR1 is MNHEY and CDR2 is SMNVEV in the germline V gene (reference sequence).

The chain combines TRBV7-9 with TRBJ1-4, with D tentatively TRBD1 (6 bases). Germline loops: CDR1 SEHNR, CDR2 FQNEAQ (reference sequence). V was trimmed by 2 bases and J by 5 bases, leaving 12 bases between them. The CDR3 contains 15 residues. This CDR3 is CASSLRRTENEKLFF. Written as DNA, the CDR3 is TGTGCCAGCAGCTTAAGGCGGACAGAAAATGAAAAACTGTTTTTT.

The table lists this clone with a few counts. The chain is built from TRBV13 and TRBJ2-7; the D gene is possibly TRBD1 (6 bases). V was cut by 1 base and J by 2 bases, with 9 bases left in between. This CDR3 comprises 14 residues. CDR1 and CDR2 (germline): PRHDT, FYEKMQ (reference sequence). CDR3 protein: CASSLAGTPYEQYF. In nucleotides, the CDR3 is TGTGCCAGCAGCTTAGCCGGGACACCCTACGAGCAGTACTTC. The variable domain in full, completed from reference TRBV13 and TRBJ2-7, reads AAGVIQSPRHLIKEKRETATLKCYPIPRHDTVYWYQQGPGQDPQFLISFYEKMQSDKGSIPDRFSAQQFSDYHSELNMSSLELGDSALYFCASSLAGTPYEQYFGPGTRLTVT.

The rearrangement uses TRBV6-6 and TRBJ2-2, with 9 bases matching TRBD2. Losses at the gene ends were 0 bases for V and 8 bases for J; bases not matched to a gene: 4. The CDR3 is made up of 15 amino acids. Germline-derived CDR1 and CDR2 are MNHNY and SVGAGI (reference sequence). CDR3 sequence reads: CASSYSREGEGELFF. As DNA, the CDR3 is TGTGCCAGCAGTTACTCGCGGGAGGGGGAGGGGGAGCTGTTTTTT.

The chain has TRBV27 and TRBJ1-5; the D is unclear. This CDR3 is 13 amino acids long. CDR1 is MNHEY, CDR2 SMNVEV, per germline (reference sequence). The V end was cut by 6 bases, the J end by 2 bases, with 8 bases between. CDR3 sequence: CASSLFGNQPQHF. For the CDR3, the DNA is TGTGCCAGCAGCCTCTTTGGCAATCAGCCCCAGCATTTT.

This rearrangement joins TRBV4-3 to TRBJ1-2; D unclear. V shed 4 bases and J shed 4 bases, with 13 bases lying between them. The V gene's germline CDR1 is LGHNA and CDR2 YSLEER. The CDR3 is 14 residues long. CDR3 nucleotides: TGCGCCAGCAGCCCCCACGGGGTACTCTATGGCTACACCTTC. This gives the protein CASSPHGVLYGYTF.

This chain links TRBV5-6 with TRBJ2-1; either TRBD1 or TRBD2 may supply D (7 bases each). Germline CDR1 is SGHDT and CDR2 is YYEEEE. The CDR3 is made up of 18 amino acids. Trimming pared 5 bases from V and 8 bases from J, leaving 29 bases between. The CDR3 DNA reads TGTGCCAGCAGTGGGACAGCCACCGGGACTACACGCCTTGATGAGCAGTTCTTC. Its protein is CASSGTATGTTRLDEQFF.

This clone has only one observation. The V gene is TRBV28, the J gene TRBJ1-2; D unclear. Germline V lookup: CDR1 MDHEN, CDR2 SYDVKM. Trimming removed 6 bases at V and 0 bases at J, with 11 bases between. This CDR3 contains 14 residues. The CDR3 is CASSPIQANYGYTF. For the CDR3, the DNA is TGTGCCAGCAGCCCTATCCAGGCTAACTATGGCTACACCTTC.

Concerning this clone itself: This same CDR3 is encoded by further DNA sequences in the sample. DNA for the CDR3: TGCGCCAGCAGCCAAGATCGGCACAGCAATCAGCCCCAGCATTTT. Protein: CASSQDRHSNQPQHF. V is TRBV4-3 and J is TRBJ1-5; D is ambiguous. V lost 0 bases, J lost 1 base, and 7 bases lay in between. The CDR3 has 15 amino acids. Germline V gene sequence: CDR1 LGHNA, CDR2 YSLEER.